This TCR beta chain was documented in a study of cytomegalovirus exposure and HLA in healthy donors. Vbeta (60) and Jbeta (13) primers were used in the PCR. Profiled with immunoSEQ multiplex PCR; TCRdb holds only in-frame clones, not every one. The repertoire includes about 170,000 clones, 77% of them detected once, and roughly 1.4% sits in the top ten. This CDR3 spans 18 amino acids. CDR1 is MDHEN, CDR2 SYDVKM, per germline. Between the trimmed V and J ends, which lost 6 bases and 3 bases, there was a span of 24 bases. A note on this clone: Its target is not known.

Study-wide points: It was reported in a later analysis that an Asian-associated ancestry cluster showed fewer N-insertions than the 666-donor mean. Accurate prediction of most subjects' HLA-A and HLA-B alleles from TCR beta sequences was reported.

Healthy donors of bone marrow made up the group. The clonotype was recovered from a woman aged 25 to 39 in good health and CMV-seropositive. Sequencing was done on a sample of PBMCs. The J gene is TRBJ2-4, the V gene TRBV28; D is possibly TRBD1 (6 bases). CDR3 nucleotides: TGTGCCAGCAGCTTGACAGGCGTTTCCGGGATATTCAAAAACATTCAGTACTTC. Translation: CASSLTGVSGIFKNIQYF.